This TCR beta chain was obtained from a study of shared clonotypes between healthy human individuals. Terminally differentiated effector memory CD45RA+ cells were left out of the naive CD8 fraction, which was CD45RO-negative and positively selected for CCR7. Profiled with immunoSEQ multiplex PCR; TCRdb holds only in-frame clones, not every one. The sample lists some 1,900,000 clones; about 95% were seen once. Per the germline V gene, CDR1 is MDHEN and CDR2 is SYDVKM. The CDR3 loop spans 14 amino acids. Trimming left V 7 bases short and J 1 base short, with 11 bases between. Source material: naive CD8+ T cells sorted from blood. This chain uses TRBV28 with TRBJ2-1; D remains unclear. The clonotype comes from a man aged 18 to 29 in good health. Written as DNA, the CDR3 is TGTGCCAGCACAAGGACGGTTTCCTACAATGAGCAGTTCTTC. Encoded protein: CASTRTVSYNEQFF.